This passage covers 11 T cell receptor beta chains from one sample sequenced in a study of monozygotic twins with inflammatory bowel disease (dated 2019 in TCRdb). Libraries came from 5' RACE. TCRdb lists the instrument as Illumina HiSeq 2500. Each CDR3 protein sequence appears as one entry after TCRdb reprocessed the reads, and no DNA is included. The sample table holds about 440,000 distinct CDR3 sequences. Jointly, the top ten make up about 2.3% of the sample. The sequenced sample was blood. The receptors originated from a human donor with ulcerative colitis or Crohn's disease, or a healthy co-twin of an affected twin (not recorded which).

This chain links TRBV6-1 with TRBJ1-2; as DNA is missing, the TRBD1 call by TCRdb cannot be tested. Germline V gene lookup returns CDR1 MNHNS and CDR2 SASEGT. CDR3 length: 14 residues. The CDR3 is CASRTGTGGLSYTF.

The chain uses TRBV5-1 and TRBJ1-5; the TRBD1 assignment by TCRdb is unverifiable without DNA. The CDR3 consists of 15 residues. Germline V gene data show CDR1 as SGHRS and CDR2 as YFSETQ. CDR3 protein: CASRPGGGSNQPQHF.

This CDR3 reads CAISESKAVRGSETQYF. This chain connects TRBV10-3 to TRBJ2-5; TCRdb calls TRBD1, which cannot be checked without DNA. This CDR3 is built from 17 residues. Germline CDR1 is ENHRY and CDR2 is SYGVKD.

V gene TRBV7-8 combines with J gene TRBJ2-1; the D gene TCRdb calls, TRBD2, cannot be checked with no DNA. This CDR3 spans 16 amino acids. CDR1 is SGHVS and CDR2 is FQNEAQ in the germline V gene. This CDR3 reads CASSRKLASTYNEQFF.

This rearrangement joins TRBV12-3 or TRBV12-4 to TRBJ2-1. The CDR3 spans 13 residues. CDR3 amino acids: CASSLPFPNEQFF.

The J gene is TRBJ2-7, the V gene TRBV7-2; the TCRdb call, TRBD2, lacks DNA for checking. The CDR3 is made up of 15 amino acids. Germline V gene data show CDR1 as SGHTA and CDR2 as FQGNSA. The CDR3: CASSPRLARGYEQYF.

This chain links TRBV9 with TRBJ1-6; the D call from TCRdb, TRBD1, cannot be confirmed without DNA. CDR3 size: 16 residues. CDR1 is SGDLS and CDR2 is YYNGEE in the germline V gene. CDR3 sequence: CASSAARTGHNSPLHF.

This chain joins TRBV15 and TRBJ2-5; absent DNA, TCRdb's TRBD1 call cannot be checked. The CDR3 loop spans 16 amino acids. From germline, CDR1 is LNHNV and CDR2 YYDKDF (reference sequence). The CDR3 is CATSIPGQGWIETQYF.

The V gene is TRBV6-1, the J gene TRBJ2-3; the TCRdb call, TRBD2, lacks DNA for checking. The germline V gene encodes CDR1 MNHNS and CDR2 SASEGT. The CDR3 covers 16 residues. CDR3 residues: CASSDGLAGGSDTQYF.

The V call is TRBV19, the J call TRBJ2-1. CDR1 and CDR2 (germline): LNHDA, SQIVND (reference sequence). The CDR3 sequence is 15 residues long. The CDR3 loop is CASTTGLLYNNEQFF.

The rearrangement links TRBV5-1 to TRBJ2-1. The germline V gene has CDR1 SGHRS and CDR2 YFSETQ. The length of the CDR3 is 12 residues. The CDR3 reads CASSLRRDEQFF.